This T cell receptor beta chain was sequenced for a study of Ad26.COV2.S vaccination and SARS-CoV-2 variants. The overall study: In the COV1001 trial, the donor was in the Ad26.COV2.S arm. Intramuscularly, Ad26.COV2.S was given either once or twice, 56 days apart.

Germline CDR1 SGHVS, CDR2 FQNEAQ. V was pared by 1 base and J by 2 bases, with 8 bases between. The CDR3 is made up of 14 amino acids. This table comes from immunoSEQ multiplex PCR, and its TCRdb copy is limited to in-frame clones, with some not included. The sample records over 300,000 clones, 83% being singletons. Points on this clone: The sample contains more than one DNA sequence encoding this CDR3.

Regarding treatment: over 15 received Ad26.COV2.S at low or high dose, single or two shots; 5 received placebo; per-sample allocation not given. Samples came from day 63 after the first vaccine or placebo injection. This receptor was obtained from a person between 18 and 65 years old who received the Ad26.COV2.S COVID-19 vaccine or a placebo. Source: peripheral blood, taken in a trial of Ad26.COV2.S vaccine versus placebo. The chain combines TRBV7-8 with TRBJ1-1; TRBD1 might be the D (5 bases). The CDR3 DNA sequence: TGTGCCAGCAGCTTAGTTGGGGGTAACACTGAAGCTTTCTTT. Its protein product is CASSLVGGNTEAFF.